The present TCR beta chain was sequenced within a study of cytomegalovirus exposure and HLA in healthy donors (dated by TCRdb to about 2017). For the wider study: In an earlier analysis of roughly 500 of the donors, around 300 Gb of sequence data and 117 million unique TCR beta sequences from 180 million or so T cells were reported. An early release covering 500 to 750 HLA-typed donors comprised 250 to 350 gigabases of sequencing data and 65 million to 100 million unique TCR sequences. The genetic ancestry cluster associated with self-reported Caucasian donors included 81% of the 300 to 450 genotyped donors. The study was designed to test whether signatures of past pathogen exposure could be identified by cataloging public T cell receptors. The study used immunosequencing to profile the T cell repertoires of about 670 subjects and linked those repertoires to cytomegalovirus serostatus. A separate validation cohort of over a hundred different subjects was used in addition to the roughly 670-subject first cohort. To predict cytomegalovirus infection status, the study brought together high-throughput TCR immunosequencing, statistical association of individual TCRs with disease status, and machine learning. To study patterns of TCR occurrence, a later analysis re-analyzed previously published TCR beta repertoires from hundreds of donors and added high-resolution HLA genotyping. Rather than drawing on any new phenotypic data, the later analysis identified candidate immune exposures from TCR beta sequences and the way those sequences occurred across donors. An earlier analysis of 587 of the donors used high-throughput TCR beta sequencing to judge whether each TCR beta V gene segment behaved as functional or pseudogenic. Donor age, sex, ethnicity and CMV serostatus were compiled alongside the repertoire data. In a later genetic analysis, genome-wide SNP genotypes for about 65% of the 666 donors were used, and that subset was treated as a discovery cohort. Every repertoire in the discovery cohort had been generated on one and the same sequencing platform. HLA typing included class I and class II loci at four-digit resolution. The number of donors typed differed by locus, with about 629-640 for A, B, C, DRB1 and DQB1, roughly 520 for DQA1, under 610 for DPA1, and 472 for DPB1. Several DR-DQ haplotypes were treated as single units for association and clustering because of strong linkage in the cohort. On average, over 200,000 unique TCR beta nucleotide sequences were sequenced per donor among 398 genotyped donors of the cohort, with around 19% of those sequences being non-productive.

The cohort consisted of fewer than 700 healthy bone marrow donors. At the time of sampling, every cohort member was nominally healthy, though immune exposures that went unrecorded were likely present. The donor tested CMV seronegative and was one of the 352 seronegative cohort members. A peripheral blood sample was provided by each donor, and peripheral blood mononuclear cells were used for TCR beta sequencing. Genomic DNA extraction from the blood cell samples was performed with the Qiagen DNeasy Blood Extraction Kit. Preparation of the library involved the immunoSEQ multiplex PCR assay. For the multiplex PCR, a mixture combining 60 forward primers for TCR Vbeta segments and 13 reverse primers for TCR Jbeta segments was used. Amplification of the CDR3 region of rearranged TCR beta genes was performed with a multiplex PCR assay on genomic DNA. The Illumina HiSeq System was used to sequence the amplified TCR beta libraries as 87-base-pair reads. On the authors' methods: A later analysis counted about 76 million unique TCR beta chains across the 640 or so repertoires, and some 11 million of these chains were shared by at least two donors. Raw reads were error-corrected and collapsed into unique sequences with a nearest-neighbor algorithm that merged closely related sequences to remove PCR and sequencing errors. V, D and J gene segments were assigned by aligning CDR3 sequences to IMGT reference sequences. For a sequence to be retained, a match of at least six nucleotides to both a V gene segment and a J gene segment was required. Rearrangements were classified as productive when the CDR3 lacked stop codons and remained in frame with V and J, and all other rearrangements were classified as non-productive. CDR3 was defined according to IMGT convention as the region running from the second conserved V-encoded cysteine to the conserved J-encoded phenylalanine. The earlier analysis of about 620 of the donors excluded sequences that lacked an unambiguous match to a single V gene segment. An earlier analysis of 550 to 650 of the donors classified V segments as functional when productive rearrangements were above 56.7% and as segregating when the standard deviation between donors was above 5%. To diagnose cytomegalovirus status from the catalog of TCR beta chain sequences, a statistical classification framework was built. In a later analysis, V and J genes were assigned by comparing TCR nucleotide sequences against IMGT/GENE-DB human TR gene sequences. A later analysis assigned CDR3 sequences and most-parsimonious VDJ recombination scenarios with the TCRdist pipeline. In a later analysis, each TCR beta chain was defined by its CDR3 amino acid sequence together with its V-gene family, and reads without a unique V-gene family were excluded. In a later analysis, approximately 640 highly shared, low-generation-probability nucleotide sequences were removed to address suspected cross-contamination and a sequencing artifact. In a later analysis, a clonal expansion index for each public chain was calculated from normalized within-repertoire ranks of inferred template counts. Generation probabilities in a later analysis came from a VDJ recombination model fitted to out-of-frame rearrangements, and those results were checked against IGoR. Hypergeometric tests were used in a later analysis to score TCR-TCR, TCR-HLA and TCR-CMV co-occurrence, with a repertoire-size bias correction applied to the TCR pairs. False discovery rates were estimated in a later analysis by permuting HLA or CMV assignments 20 times. In a later analysis, co-occurring TCRs were grouped using DBSCAN, and TCRdist sequence similarity was added for clustering within HLA-allele-positive subsets. Co-occurrence clustering excluded repertoires with fewer than 30,000 or more than 120,000 public chains, plus five with anomalous nucleotide sharing. The immuneACCESS repertoire file appears here via TCRdb, limited to in-frame rearrangements. These files lack a portion of the clones; in checked studies, under half of the deficit traces to unresolved V genes, and the cause of the others is not known. V and J calls and clone size are copied from that table; D and trimming were computed from the DNA. Here the sample has approximately 240,000 clones; around 89% occur a single time. Roughly 1% of the sample comes from the top ten.

In the germline V gene, CDR1 corresponds to SGHTA and CDR2 to FQGNSA. The CDR3 starts with the cysteine, ends with the phenylalanine, and has 16 residues. Only the CDR3 DNA stays, 48 bases, in frame from base 1. From V the trimming removes 5 bases and from J it removes 3 bases, while the gene matches leave 7 bases of the junction unaccounted for. This clone was counted only a few times. Its target antigen remains unknown. Per-nucleotide qualities are absent, and no much larger clonotype sits a single base away. Findings and caveats that apply to the study as a whole: Because counts were too low, roughly 16 rarely observed V segments, including chromosome 9 orphons, were excluded from the earlier analysis of 587 of the donors. Because HLA typing was missing for some donors at each locus, association tests included only the typed subset. In the study, some 160 TCR beta chains were listed as associated with cytomegalovirus. Sequencing depth was assumed to be roughly uniform across donors in the presence/absence analyses, though that assumption may not hold. A cluster of highly shared sequence variants was judged likely to be a technical artifact of the sequencing pipeline. Specific HLA alleles were associated with about 17,000 TCR beta sequences at a false discovery rate of 0.05 in a later analysis. In an earlier analysis of fewer than 750 of the donors, most TCR beta V segments were observed in productive rearrangements about 87% or about 30% of the time, broadly matching IMGT annotations. Immune exposure information for the cohort was limited to CMV serostatus. In both the original and validation cohorts, the classifier was reported to diagnose cytomegalovirus status with high specificity and sensitivity. When HLA alleles, especially DR and DQ, strongly co-occurred, attributing TCR associations to individual alleles was difficult. While some public TCRs were present in many individuals, most TCR sequences turned up only very rarely across donors. The authors suggested that the approach could potentially be generalized to other disease states and immunological phenotypes. This cohort had only TCR beta chains sequenced, and the lack of alpha or paired-chain data limited which features could be detected. Linkage disequilibrium might explain the correlated functional status among segregating V segments, but an unknown experimental factor could not be ruled out. Some IMGT-functional V segments, including TRBV6-2 and TRBV6-3, could not be distinguished by the 87-base-pair reads and were therefore excluded. A later analysis found that most CMV-associated TCR beta chains appeared HLA-restricted, with HLA associations seemingly driven largely by CMV exposure. A later analysis found that HLA-associated TCR beta chains were more clonally expanded and had lower generation probabilities than equally common non-associated chains. In vitro tests confirmed that three of the cytomegalovirus-associated TCR beta chains recognize cytomegalovirus antigens. Several of the top co-occurrence clusters appeared to be linked to parvovirus B19, influenza, CMV and Epstein-Barr virus, according to a later analysis. An association between a missense DCLRE1C variant and V-gene and J-gene trimming of TCR beta chains was found in a later genetic analysis and replicated in an independent cohort. In a later analysis, the rate of TCR association differed among HLA loci, with DRB1 alleles having the most associated TCRs and HLA-C alleles having the fewest. A later genetic analysis reported fewer N-insertions in productive TCRs among donors in an Asian-associated ancestry cluster than the approximately 700-donor mean. A further reported finding was that TCR beta sequences accurately predicted the HLA-A and HLA-B alleles for most subjects in the first cohort.

The TCR was taken from a woman aged 18-29 years in good health and CMV-seronegative. The rearranged chain carries TRBV7-2 and TRBJ2-3; the junction holds 11 bases that match TRBD2. Input material: PBMCs. In nucleotides, the sequence is TGTGCCAGCAGCCAGCTAGCGGGGGGACTAACAGATACGCAGTATTTT. Translation gives CASSQLAGGLTDTQYF.